The following is a TCR beta chain sequence with its context. This record comes from a study of blood T cell repertoires in COVID-19. The length of the CDR3 is 15 residues. Germline V gives CDR1 SGHTA, CDR2 FQGNSA. Trimming took 1 base from V and 0 from J, leaving 7 bases between them. Assay: immunoSEQ multiplex PCR; the TCRdb copy retains only in-frame clones and omits some. The table shows 90,000 to 130,000 clones, with more than 65% occurring only once. This sequence originates from a woman at least 80 years old with acute or convalescent COVID-19. The chain is built from TRBV7-2 and TRBJ2-1, with D tentatively TRBD2 (5 bases). Sequenced sample: peripheral blood. The chain's CDR3 is CASSLEGSSYNEQFF. The CDR3 coding sequence is TGTGCCAGCAGCTTAGAAGGGAGCTCCTACAATGAGCAGTTCTTC.